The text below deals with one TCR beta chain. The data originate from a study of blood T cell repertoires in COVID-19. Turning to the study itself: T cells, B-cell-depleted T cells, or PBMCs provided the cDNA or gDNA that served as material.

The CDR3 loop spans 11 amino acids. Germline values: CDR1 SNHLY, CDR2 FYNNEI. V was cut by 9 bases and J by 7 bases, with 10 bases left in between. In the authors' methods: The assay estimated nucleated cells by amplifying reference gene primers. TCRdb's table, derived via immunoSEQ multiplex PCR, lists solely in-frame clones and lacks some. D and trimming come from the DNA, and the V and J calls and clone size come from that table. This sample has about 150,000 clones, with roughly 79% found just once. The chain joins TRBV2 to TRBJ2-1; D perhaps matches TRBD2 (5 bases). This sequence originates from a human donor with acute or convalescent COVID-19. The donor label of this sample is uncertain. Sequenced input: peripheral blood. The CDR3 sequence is CASREGNEQFF. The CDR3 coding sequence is TGTGCCAGTCGAGAGGGTAATGAGCAGTTCTTC. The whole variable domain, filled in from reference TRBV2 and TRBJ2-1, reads EPEVTQTPSHQVTQMGQEVILRCVPISNHLYFYWYRQILGQKVEFLVSFYNNEISEKSEIFDDQFSVERPDGSNFTLKIRSTKLEDSAMYFCASREGNEQFFGPGTRLTVL.